This entry concerns a single T cell receptor (beta chain). The antigen remains undetermined. Time point defined: neoterminal ileum biopsy at postoperative endoscopy, about 6 months after surgery. This entry comes from a study of T cell repertoires in ileal Crohn's disease. Study conclusions and caveats: High-frequency clones were more common in sorted CD8 than CD4 cells.

The CDR3 has 13 amino acids. Germline V gene sequence: CDR1 SGHNT, CDR2 YYREEE (reference sequence). V lost 4 bases to trimming and J lost 8 bases; unmatched junction nucleotides: 5. The assay was immunoSEQ multiplex PCR, and TCRdb's table has in-frame clones only and misses some. The table lists about 17,000 clones, around 70% of them singletons. V gene TRBV5-4 combines with J gene TRBJ1-3; TRBD1 agrees at 8 bases. The source is an adult with Crohn's disease. The sequencing sample was made of ileal tissue. The CDR3 DNA is TGTGCCAGCAGCCGAGACAGGGGAGACACCATATATTTT. Encoded protein: CASSRDRGDTIYF.